Below, 21 T cell receptor beta chains from the same sample are listed, as sequenced in a study of T cell responses to AZD1222 COVID-19 vaccine. Only in-frame clones appear in the TCRdb table, and some are missing; sequencing was by immunoSEQ multiplex PCR. The data show more than 120,000 clones, with roughly 91% seen just once and 4.5% to 5.5% held by the top ten. The sample was peripheral blood, taken on day 0 of AZD1222 vaccination. Receptor source: an adult in good health.

V and J are TRBV4-3 and TRBJ2-1; D is perhaps TRBD1 (6 bases). V gave up 0 bases and J gave up 4 bases, with 10 bases separating them. Germline CDR1 is LGHNA and CDR2 is YSLEER. This CDR3 comprises 15 residues. The DNA for the CDR3 is TGCGCCAGCAGCCAAGATCGGACAGTGTACAATGAGCAGTTCTTC. Its translation is CASSQDRTVYNEQFF.

The rearrangement joins TRBV7-9 to TRBJ2-7; no firm D call. The V gene's germline CDR1 is SEHNR and CDR2 FQNEAQ (reference sequence). The length of the CDR3 is 15 residues. Deletions cut 5 bases from V and 2 bases from J, with 16 bases between. The CDR3 loop reads CASSPSGDRTYEQYF. CDR3 nucleotides: TGTGCCAGCAGCCCCTCTGGAGACCGCACCTACGAGCAGTACTTC. Filled out from reference TRBV7-9 and TRBJ2-7, the complete variable domain reads DTGVSQNPRHKITKRGQNVTFRCDPISEHNRLYWYRQTLGQGPEFLTYFQNEAQLEKSRLLSDRFSAERPKGSFSTLEIQRTEQGDSAMYLCASSPSGDRTYEQYFGPGTRLTVT.

The chain carries TRBV14 and TRBJ2-1; 8 bases are a match to TRBD1. This CDR3 contains 17 residues. Germline loops: CDR1 SGHDN, CDR2 FVKESK. The V and J ends lost 3 bases and 0 bases, in that order; junction bases with no gene match: 7. The CDR3 region has the DNA TGTGCCAGCAGCCACCGGGGACAGGCAAGCTCCTACAATGAGCAGTTCTTC. Protein sequence: CASSHRGQASSYNEQFF.

This chain uses TRBV7-6 with TRBJ2-2; D uncertain. The CDR3 contains 15 residues. The V gene's germline CDR1 is SGHVS and CDR2 FNYEAQ. Trimming stripped 1 base from V and 0 bases from J, with 6 bases between. The CDR3 spells CASSLGETNTGELFF. Written as DNA, the CDR3 is TGTGCCAGCAGCTTAGGTGAAACGAACACCGGGGAGCTGTTTTTT.

The chain uses TRBV19 and TRBJ1-6; 7 bases are a match to TRBD1. Trimming cost V 7 bases and J 6 bases; bases outside gene matches: 6. This CDR3 spans 14 amino acids. The germline V gene encodes CDR1 LNHDA and CDR2 SQIVND (reference sequence). CDR3 amino acids: CASNPGQSNSPLHF. Written as DNA, the CDR3 is TGTGCCAGTAACCCGGGACAGAGTAATTCACCCCTCCACTTT.

V gene TRBV7-9 combines with J gene TRBJ1-1; TRBD1 is a possible D gene (5 bases). Per germline, CDR1 SEHNR and CDR2 FQNEAQ (reference sequence). Trimming removed 3 bases from V and 5 bases from J, with 16 bases in between. The CDR3 loop spans 15 amino acids. The CDR3 sequence is CASSFSSAQGTEAFF. The CDR3 DNA follows: TGTGCCAGCAGCTTTTCATCCGCCCAGGGTACTGAAGCTTTCTTT.

This clone was detected only once. The V and J genes are TRBV5-1 and TRBJ1-6; 7 nucleotides agree with TRBD1. V lost 3 bases and J lost 8; bases outside the gene matches: 8. This CDR3 is built from 15 residues. Germline V gene sequence: CDR1 SGHRS, CDR2 YFSETQ. The DNA of the CDR3 is TGCGCCAGCAGCTCTTCAGGGGGTCGGGATTCACCCCTCCACTTT. Protein: CASSSSGGRDSPLHF.

In DNA form, the CDR3 reads TGTGCCAGCAGCCGGGACGCCCCGGGGACTGAAGCTTTCTTT. Protein: CASSRDAPGTEAFF. V gene TRBV5-6 combines with J gene TRBJ1-1, with D tentatively TRBD1 (5 bases). Germline V gene sequence: CDR1 SGHDT, CDR2 YYEEEE. Trimming stripped 4 bases from V and 5 bases from J, with 15 bases between. The CDR3 runs to 14 residues.

The V and J genes are TRBV4-2 and TRBJ1-1, with a tentative D call TRBD1 (6 bases). The CDR3 consists of 14 residues. V dropped 4 bases and J dropped 2 bases, with 11 bases sitting between them. Germline V gene sequence: CDR1 LGHNA, CDR2 YNFKEQ. CDR3 sequence reads: CASSPPGHNTEAFF. The CDR3 coding sequence is TGTGCCAGCAGCCCGCCGGGACACAACACTGAAGCTTTCTTT.

The chain has TRBV4-3 and TRBJ2-7; 8 bases fit TRBD1. CDR1 and CDR2 from the germline V gene are LGHNA and YSLEER. The CDR3 length is 16 residues. The J segment lost 3 bases and the V segment lost 0 bases, leaving 7 bases of the junction unmatched. The CDR3 loop reads CASSQDSRTGSYEQYF. The CDR3 nucleotides are TGCGCCAGCAGCCAAGATTCTAGGACAGGGAGCTACGAGCAGTACTTC.

This clone was seen a single time. This chain uses TRBV30 with TRBJ2-3, with 9 bases aligning to TRBD2. The CDR3 sequence is 15 residues long. Trimming took 1 base from V and 3 from J; bases not matched to a gene: 5. Per the germline V gene, CDR1 is GTSNPN and CDR2 is SVGIG (reference sequence). The CDR3 DNA is TGTGCCTGGAGTGCGTTAGCGGGAGTGACAGATACGCAGTATTTT. Its protein product is CAWSALAGVTDTQYF. Supplemented by reference TRBV30 and TRBJ2-3, the full variable domain reads SQTIHQWPATLVQPVGSPLSLECTVEGTSNPNLYWYRQAAGRGLQLLFYSVGIGQISSEVPQNLSASRPQDRQFILSSKKLLLSDSGFYLCAWSALAGVTDTQYFGPGTRLTVL.

This chain uses TRBV19 with TRBJ2-1; possibly TRBD2 for D (6 bases). Germline V gene lookup returns CDR1 LNHDA and CDR2 SQIVND (reference sequence). Trimming stripped 3 bases from V and 4 bases from J, with 10 bases between. This CDR3 has 14 residues. The CDR3 bases are TGTGCCAGTAGTATTGAGACTAGATACAATGAGCAGTTCTTC. Amino acids: CASSIETRYNEQFF.

The rearrangement uses TRBV6-6 and TRBJ2-5, with 7 positions matching TRBD1. Germline CDR1 and CDR2: MNHNY and SVGAGI (reference sequence). The CDR3 runs to 14 residues. With V trimmed by 7 bases and J by 4 bases, 9 bases remained unmatched. In DNA, the CDR3 is TGTGCCAGCACCCCGACAGGGATAACAGAGACCCAGTACTTC. Translating it yields CASTPTGITETQYF.

The rearrangement links TRBV11-1 to TRBJ1-4; D possibly corresponds to TRBD1 (5 bases). The V and J ends lost 5 bases and 11 bases respectively, with 15 bases between them. The CDR3 is made up of 13 amino acids. From germline, CDR1 is SGHAT and CDR2 FQDESV (reference sequence). The CDR3 bases are TGTGCCAGCAGCCTGGGGACGACGGAGAAACTGTTTTTT. Translation gives CASSLGTTEKLFF.

V usage is TRBV7-9 and J usage is TRBJ2-3, with D perhaps matching TRBD2 (5 bases). This CDR3 comprises 15 residues. CDR1 and CDR2 (germline): SEHNR, FQNEAQ (reference sequence). Trimming removed 5 bases from V and 2 bases from J, with 14 bases in between. The CDR3 loop is CASSPRLNSTDTQYF. CDR3 sequence (DNA): TGTGCCAGCAGCCCTAGACTAAATTCCACAGATACGCAGTATTTT. The full variable domain, completed using reference TRBV7-9 and TRBJ2-3, is DTGVSQNPRHKITKRGQNVTFRCDPISEHNRLYWYRQTLGQGPEFLTYFQNEAQLEKSRLLSDRFSAERPKGSFSTLEIQRTEQGDSAMYLCASSPRLNSTDTQYFGPGTRLTVL.

This sequence joins TRBV29-1 and TRBJ1-1; D unresolved. The CDR3 consists of 13 residues. The V and J ends lost 4 bases and 1 base respectively, with 10 bases between them. Germline CDR1 is SQVTM and CDR2 is ANQGSEA. The CDR3 nucleotides are TGCAGCGTTGTTTTGGCGGGGAACACTGAAGCTTTCTTT. It specifies CSVVLAGNTEAFF.

V is TRBV6-5 and J is TRBJ1-6; D is unresolved. The germline V gene encodes CDR1 MNHEY and CDR2 SVGAGI. The CDR3 is 14 amino acids. V was trimmed by 2 bases and J by 10 bases, leaving 12 bases between them. The CDR3 coding sequence is TGTGCCAGCAGTTACGAAAGGGCCAGATCACCCCTCCACTTT. Translated, it gives CASSYERARSPLHF.

The gene calls are TRBV5-4 and TRBJ2-7, with 7 nucleotides matching TRBD1. CDR1 and CDR2 from the germline V gene are SGHNT and YYREEE (reference sequence). The CDR3 extends over 14 amino acids. Trimming at V came to 2 bases and at J to 1 base, leaving 3 bases not matched to a gene. The CDR3 DNA is TGTGCCAGCAGCTTACGGGACAGATCCTACGAGCAGTACTTC. Its protein product is CASSLRDRSYEQYF. Drawing the rest from reference TRBV5-4 and TRBJ2-7, the complete variable domain is ETGVTQSPTHLIKTRGQQVTLRCSSQSGHNTVSWYQQALGQGPQFIFQYYREEENGRGNFPPRFSGLQFPNYSSELNVNALELDDSALYLCASSLRDRSYEQYFGPGTRLTVT.

The chain links TRBV5-4 to TRBJ1-2; D is undetermined. V lost 4 bases, J lost 1 base, and 8 bases lay in between. This CDR3 has 13 residues. Germline CDR1 SGHNT, CDR2 YYREEE (reference sequence). In DNA form, the CDR3 reads TGTGCCAGCAGCACGGACGGTAACTATGGCTACACCTTC. This codes for CASSTDGNYGYTF.

The V and J genes are TRBV29-1 and TRBJ1-1; a possible D gene is TRBD1 (6 bases). This CDR3 has 15 amino acids. V lost 7 bases, J lost 5 bases, and 23 bases lay in between. Germline loops: CDR1 SQVTM, CDR2 ANQGSEA. CDR3: CSGGRSGHERTEAFF. Written as DNA, the CDR3 is TGCAGCGGCGGACGTTCGGGACATGAGAGGACTGAAGCTTTCTTT.

The CDR3 sequence: CASSSGTSGSNEQYF. CDR3 nucleotide sequence: TGTGCCAGCAGCTCAGGGACTAGCGGGAGTAACGAGCAGTACTTC. The J gene is TRBJ2-7, the V gene TRBV7-8; TRBD2 aligns across 14 bases. Germline V gives CDR1 SGHVS, CDR2 FQNEAQ. V shed 4 bases, J shed 5 bases, and the junction held 4 bases outside the gene matches. This CDR3 comprises 15 residues.